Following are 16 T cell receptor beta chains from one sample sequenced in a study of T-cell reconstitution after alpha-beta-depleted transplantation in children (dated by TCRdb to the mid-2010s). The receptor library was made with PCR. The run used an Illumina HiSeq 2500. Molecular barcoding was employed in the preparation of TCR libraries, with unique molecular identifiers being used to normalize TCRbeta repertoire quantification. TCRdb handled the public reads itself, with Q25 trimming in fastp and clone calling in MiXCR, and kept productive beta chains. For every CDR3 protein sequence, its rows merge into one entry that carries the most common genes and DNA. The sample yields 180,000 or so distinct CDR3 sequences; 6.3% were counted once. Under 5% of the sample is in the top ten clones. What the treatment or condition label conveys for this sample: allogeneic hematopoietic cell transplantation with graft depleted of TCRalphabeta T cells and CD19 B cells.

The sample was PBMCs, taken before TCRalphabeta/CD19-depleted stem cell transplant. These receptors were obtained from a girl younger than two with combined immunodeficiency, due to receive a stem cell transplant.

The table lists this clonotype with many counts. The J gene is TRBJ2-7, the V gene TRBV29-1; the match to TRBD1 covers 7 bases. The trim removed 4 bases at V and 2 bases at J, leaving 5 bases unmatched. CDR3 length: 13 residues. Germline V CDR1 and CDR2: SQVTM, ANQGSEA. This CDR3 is CSVVSQGAYEQYF. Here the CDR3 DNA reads TGCAGCGTTGTCTCCCAGGGGGCCTACGAGCAGTACTTC.

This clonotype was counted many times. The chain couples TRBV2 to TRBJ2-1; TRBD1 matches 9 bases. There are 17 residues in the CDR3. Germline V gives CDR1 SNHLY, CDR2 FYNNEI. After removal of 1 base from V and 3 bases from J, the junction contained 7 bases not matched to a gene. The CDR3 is CASSEVVPGQGYNEQFF. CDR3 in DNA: TGTGCCAGCAGTGAAGTGGTACCGGGACAGGGCTACAATGAGCAGTTCTTC.

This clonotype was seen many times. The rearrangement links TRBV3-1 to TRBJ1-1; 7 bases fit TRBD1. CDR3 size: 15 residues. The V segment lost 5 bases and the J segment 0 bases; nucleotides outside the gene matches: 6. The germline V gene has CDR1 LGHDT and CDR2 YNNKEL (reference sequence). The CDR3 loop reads CASSGKQGMNTEAFF. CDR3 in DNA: TGTGCCAGCAGCGGAAAACAGGGGATGAACACTGAAGCTTTCTTT.

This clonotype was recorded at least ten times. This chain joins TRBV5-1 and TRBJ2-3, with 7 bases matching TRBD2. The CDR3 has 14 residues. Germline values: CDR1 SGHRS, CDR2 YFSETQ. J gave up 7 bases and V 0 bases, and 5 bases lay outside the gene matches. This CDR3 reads CASSLVGLGNTQYF. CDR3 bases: TGCGCCAGCAGCTTGGTCGGACTAGGGAATACGCAGTATTTT.

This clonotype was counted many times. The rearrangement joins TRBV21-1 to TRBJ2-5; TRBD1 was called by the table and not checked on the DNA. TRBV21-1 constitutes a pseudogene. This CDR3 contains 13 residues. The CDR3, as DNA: TGTGCCAGCAGCATCGACAGCCAAGAGACCCAGTACTTC. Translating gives CASSIDSQETQYF.

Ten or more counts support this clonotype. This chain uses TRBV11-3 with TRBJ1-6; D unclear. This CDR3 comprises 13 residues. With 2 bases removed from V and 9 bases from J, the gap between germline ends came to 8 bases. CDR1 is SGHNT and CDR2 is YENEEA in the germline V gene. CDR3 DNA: TGTGCCAGCAGCTTACGACCGTTTTCACCCCTCCACTTT. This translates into CASSLRPFSPLHF.

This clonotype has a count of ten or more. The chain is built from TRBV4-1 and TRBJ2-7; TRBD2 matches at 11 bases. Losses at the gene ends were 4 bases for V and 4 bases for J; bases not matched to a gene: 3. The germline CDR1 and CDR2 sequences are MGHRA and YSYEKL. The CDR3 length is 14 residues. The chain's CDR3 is CASSPLAGEYEQYF. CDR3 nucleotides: TGCGCCAGCAGCCCACTAGCGGGAGAATACGAGCAGTACTTC.

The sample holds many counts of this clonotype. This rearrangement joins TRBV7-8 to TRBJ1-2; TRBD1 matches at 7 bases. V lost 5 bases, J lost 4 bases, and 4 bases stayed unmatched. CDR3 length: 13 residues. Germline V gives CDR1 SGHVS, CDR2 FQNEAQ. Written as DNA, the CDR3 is TGTGCCAGCAGCCCGGGACAGTTCTATGGCTACACCTTC. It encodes CASSPGQFYGYTF.

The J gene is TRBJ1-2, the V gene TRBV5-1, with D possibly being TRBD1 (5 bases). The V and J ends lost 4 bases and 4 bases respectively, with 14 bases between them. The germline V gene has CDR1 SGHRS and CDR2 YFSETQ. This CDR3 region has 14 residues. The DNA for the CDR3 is TGCGCCAGCAGCCCAGGGACGGTCCTCTATGGCTACACCTTC. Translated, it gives CASSPGTVLYGYTF.

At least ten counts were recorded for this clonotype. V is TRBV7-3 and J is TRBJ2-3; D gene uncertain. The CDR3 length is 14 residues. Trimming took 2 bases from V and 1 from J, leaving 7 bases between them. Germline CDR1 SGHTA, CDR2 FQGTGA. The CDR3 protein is CASSLWVGTDTQYF. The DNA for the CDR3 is TGTGCCAGCAGCTTATGGGTCGGCACAGATACGCAGTATTTT.

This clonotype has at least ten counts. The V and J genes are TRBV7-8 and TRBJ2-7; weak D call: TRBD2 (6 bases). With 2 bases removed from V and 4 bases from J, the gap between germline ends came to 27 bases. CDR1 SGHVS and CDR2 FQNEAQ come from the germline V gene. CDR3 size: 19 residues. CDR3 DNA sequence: TGTGCCAGCAGCTTATATGCGGGTTCCCGGGAGAAAGCGTCGTACGAGCAGTACTTC. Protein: CASSLYAGSREKASYEQYF.

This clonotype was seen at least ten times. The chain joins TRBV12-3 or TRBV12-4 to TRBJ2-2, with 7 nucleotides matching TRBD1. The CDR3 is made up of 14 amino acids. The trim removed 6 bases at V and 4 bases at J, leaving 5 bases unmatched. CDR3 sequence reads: CASRRQGITGELFF. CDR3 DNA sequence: TGTGCCAGCAGGAGACAGGGCATCACCGGGGAGCTGTTTTTT.

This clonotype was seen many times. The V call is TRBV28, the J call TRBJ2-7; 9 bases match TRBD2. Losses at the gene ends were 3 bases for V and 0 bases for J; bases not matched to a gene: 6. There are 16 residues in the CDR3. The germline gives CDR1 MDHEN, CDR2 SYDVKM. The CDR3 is CASSFWLAGTSYEQYF. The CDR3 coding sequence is TGTGCCAGCAGTTTTTGGCTAGCGGGAACCTCCTACGAGCAGTACTTC.

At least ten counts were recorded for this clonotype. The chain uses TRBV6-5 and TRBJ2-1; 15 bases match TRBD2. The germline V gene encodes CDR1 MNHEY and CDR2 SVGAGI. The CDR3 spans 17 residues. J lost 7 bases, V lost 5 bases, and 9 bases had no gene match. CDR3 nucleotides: TGTGCCAGCAGTAACGGACTAGCGGGAGGGCCCTCGAATGAGCAGTTCTTC. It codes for CASSNGLAGGPSNEQFF.

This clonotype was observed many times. Here the CDR3 reads CSATSSGYNEQFF. The CDR3 nucleotides read TGCAGCGCTACCTCTAGCGGATACAATGAGCAGTTCTTC. V and J are TRBV29-1 and TRBJ2-1; 7 positions agree with TRBD2. The CDR3 runs 13 residues. Germline lookup yields CDR1 SQVTM and CDR2 ANQGSEA. Unmatched junction bases numbered 7, after V lost 7 bases and J lost 4 bases.

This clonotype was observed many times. In DNA, the CDR3 is TGCAGTGCCATCAGGGGGGACTACGAGCAGTACTTC. Translated: CSAIRGDYEQYF. The chain couples TRBV20-1 to TRBJ2-7; perhaps TRBD1 as D (7 bases). V shed 6 bases and J shed 3 bases, with 12 bases lying between them. This CDR3 region has 12 residues. Germline loops: CDR1 DFQATT, CDR2 SNEGSKA (reference sequence).